This TCR beta chain derives from a study of blood T cell repertoires in COVID-19. The wider study: Donors in the United States, Italy and Spain gave samples during acute or convalescent COVID-19.

Germline CDR1 is MNHNS and CDR2 is SASEGT. V shed 3 bases and J shed 3 bases, with 12 bases lying between them. CDR3 length: 15 amino acids. Seattle patients were enrolled during active infection and followed longitudinally. In the study's own analysis: The assay estimated nucleated cells by amplifying reference gene primers. Profiled with immunoSEQ multiplex PCR; TCRdb holds only in-frame clones, not every one. The V and J calls and the clone size are those of that table, but D and trimming were determined from the DNA. The sample yields 55,000 to 65,000 clones, about 81% seen once. The chain couples TRBV6-1 to TRBJ1-3; no definite D call. This receptor was identified in a man aged 55 to 70 with COVID-19, enrolled during active disease. The source material was peripheral blood. CDR3 sequence reads: CASSETTGSGNTIYF. In nucleotides, the CDR3 is TGTGCCAGCAGTGAGACGACCGGGAGTGGAAACACCATATATTTT.